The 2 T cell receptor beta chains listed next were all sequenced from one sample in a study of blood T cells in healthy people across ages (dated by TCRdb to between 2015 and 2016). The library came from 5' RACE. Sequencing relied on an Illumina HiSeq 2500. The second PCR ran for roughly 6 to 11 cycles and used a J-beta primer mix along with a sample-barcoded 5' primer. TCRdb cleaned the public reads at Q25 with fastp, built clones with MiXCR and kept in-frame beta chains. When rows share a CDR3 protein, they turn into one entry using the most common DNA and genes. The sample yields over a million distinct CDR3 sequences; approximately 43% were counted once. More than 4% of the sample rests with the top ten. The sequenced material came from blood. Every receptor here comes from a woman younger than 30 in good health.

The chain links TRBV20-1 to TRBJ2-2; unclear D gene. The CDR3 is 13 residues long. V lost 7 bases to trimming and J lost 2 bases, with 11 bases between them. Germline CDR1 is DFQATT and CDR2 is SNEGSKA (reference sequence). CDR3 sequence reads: CSVYHRNTGELFF. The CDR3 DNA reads TGCAGTGTGTATCACAGAAACACCGGGGAGCTGTTTTTT.

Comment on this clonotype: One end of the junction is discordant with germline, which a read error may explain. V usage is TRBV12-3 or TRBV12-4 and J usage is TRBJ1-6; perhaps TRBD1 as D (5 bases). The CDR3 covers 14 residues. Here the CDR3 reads CASSLWGYNSPLQF. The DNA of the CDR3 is TGTGCCAGCAGTTTGTGGGGGTATAATTCACCCCTCCAGTTT.